This TCR beta chain emerged from a study of T cell changes during pregnancy in multiple sclerosis. This clone was detected once. Germline CDR1 reads SGHTA; CDR2 reads FQGNSA. CDR3 length: 14 amino acids. Trimming took off 2 bases at V and 6 bases at J, with 10 bases between the two ends. TCRdb's table, derived via immunoSEQ multiplex PCR, lists solely in-frame clones and lacks some. The table shows tens of thousands of clones, with 80% to 95% occurring only once. The clonotype comes from a female donor in good health, enrolled as a control in a pregnancy study. The rearrangement links TRBV7-2 to TRBJ2-2; D call uncertain. The source material was peripheral blood, sampled in the third trimester of pregnancy. CDR3: CASSLTLSPGELFF. The CDR3 nucleotides read TGTGCCAGCAGCTTAACTTTAAGTCCCGGGGAGCTGTTTTTT.